The clone carrying this TCR beta chain was observed at least ten times. This sample is part of a study of breast tumors, draining lymph nodes, adjacent tissues. TCRdb re-called the multiplex PCR reads through MiXCR, storing one row per CDR3 protein. The sample shows around 150,000 distinct CDR3 sequences, 32% of them seen only once. From germline, CDR1 is SGHVS and CDR2 FQNEAQ. With 5 bases removed from V and 6 bases from J, the gap between germline ends came to 14 bases. This CDR3 has 13 residues. Breast cancer patients provided tissue from their axillary draining lymph nodes. The sample was axillary lymph node tissue. The TCR comes from a female donor with breast cancer. Some clones in this sample may be carry-over from other donors' samples. The J gene is TRBJ2-7, the V gene TRBV7-8; D unclear. This CDR3 is CASSLKGWREQYF. CDR3 in DNA: TGTGCCAGCAGCCTCAAAGGGTGGCGCGAGCAGTACTTC.